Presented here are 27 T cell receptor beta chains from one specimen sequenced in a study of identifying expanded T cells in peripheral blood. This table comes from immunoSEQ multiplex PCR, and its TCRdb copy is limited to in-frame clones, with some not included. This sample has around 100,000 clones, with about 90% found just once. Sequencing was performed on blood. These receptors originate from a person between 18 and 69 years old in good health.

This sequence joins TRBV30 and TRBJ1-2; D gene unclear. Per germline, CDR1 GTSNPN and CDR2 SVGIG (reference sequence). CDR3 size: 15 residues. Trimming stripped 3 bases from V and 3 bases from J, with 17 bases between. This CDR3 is CAWSEAGSPYYGYTF. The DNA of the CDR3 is TGTGCCTGGAGCGAAGCGGGCTCGCCGTACTATGGCTACACCTTC.

The CDR3 sequence: CASSPGGGYEQYF. The CDR3 DNA reads TGTGCCAGCAGCCCGGGTGGGGGCTACGAGCAGTACTTC. The chain carries TRBV7-6 and TRBJ2-7; D may be TRBD1 or TRBD2 (5 bases each). This CDR3 contains 13 residues. Germline V gene sequence: CDR1 SGHVS, CDR2 FNYEAQ. The V end was cut by 5 bases, the J end by 3 bases, with 11 bases between.

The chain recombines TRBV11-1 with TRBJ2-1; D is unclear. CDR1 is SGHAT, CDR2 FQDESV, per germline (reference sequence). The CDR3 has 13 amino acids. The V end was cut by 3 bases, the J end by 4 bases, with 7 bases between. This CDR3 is CASSLADYNEQFF. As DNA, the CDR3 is TGTGCCAGCAGCTTGGCAGATTACAATGAGCAGTTCTTC.

This chain's CDR3 is CASSQALSTDANYGYTF. DNA of the CDR3: TGCGCCAGCAGCCAGGCCCTAAGTACAGACGCTAACTATGGCTACACCTTC. V usage is TRBV4-1 and J usage is TRBJ1-2; unclear D gene. In germline, CDR1 is MGHRA, CDR2 YSYEKL. There are 17 residues in the CDR3. V lost 3 bases, J lost 0 bases, and 17 bases lay in between.

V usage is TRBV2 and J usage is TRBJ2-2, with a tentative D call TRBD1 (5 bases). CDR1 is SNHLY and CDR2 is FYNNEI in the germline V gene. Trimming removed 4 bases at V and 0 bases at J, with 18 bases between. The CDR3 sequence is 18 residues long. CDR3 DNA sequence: TGTGCCAGCAGTGTGTTGCCCGTGGGGCCGCCGAACACCGGGGAGCTGTTTTTT. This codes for CASSVLPVGPPNTGELFF.

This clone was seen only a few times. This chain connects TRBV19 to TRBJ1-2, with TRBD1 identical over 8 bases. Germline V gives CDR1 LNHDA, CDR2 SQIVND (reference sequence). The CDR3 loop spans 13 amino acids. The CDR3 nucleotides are TGTGCGACAACTGGACAGGGCCATTATGGCTACACCTTC. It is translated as CATTGQGHYGYTF. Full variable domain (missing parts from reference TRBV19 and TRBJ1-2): DGGITQSPKYLFRKEGQNVTLSCEQNLNHDAMYWYRQDPGQGLRLIYYSQIVNDFQKGDIAEGYSVSREKKESFPLTVTSAQKNPTAFYLCATTGQGHYGYTFGSGTRLTVV.

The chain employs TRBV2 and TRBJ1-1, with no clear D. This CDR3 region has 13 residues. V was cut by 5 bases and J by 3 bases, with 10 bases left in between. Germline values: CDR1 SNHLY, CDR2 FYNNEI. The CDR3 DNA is TGTGCCAGCAGTCGAGCGGGTTACACTGAAGCTTTCTTT. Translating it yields CASSRAGYTEAFF.

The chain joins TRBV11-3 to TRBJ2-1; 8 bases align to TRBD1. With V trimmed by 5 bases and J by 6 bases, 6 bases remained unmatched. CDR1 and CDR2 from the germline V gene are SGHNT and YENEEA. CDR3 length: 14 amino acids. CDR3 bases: TGTGCCAGCAGCAGGGGGACAGGTATCAATGAGCAGTTCTTC. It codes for CASSRGTGINEQFF.

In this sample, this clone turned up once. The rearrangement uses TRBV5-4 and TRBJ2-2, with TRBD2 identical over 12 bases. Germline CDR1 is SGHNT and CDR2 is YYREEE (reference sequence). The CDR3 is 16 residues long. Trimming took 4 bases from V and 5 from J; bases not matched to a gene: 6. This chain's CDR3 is CASSPGTSGLTGELFF. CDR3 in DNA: TGTGCCAGCAGCCCAGGGACTAGCGGGCTTACCGGGGAGCTGTTTTTT.

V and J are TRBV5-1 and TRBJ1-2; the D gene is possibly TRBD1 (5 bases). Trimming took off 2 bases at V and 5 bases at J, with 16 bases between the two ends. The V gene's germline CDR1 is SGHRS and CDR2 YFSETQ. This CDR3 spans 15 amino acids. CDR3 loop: CASSFSRDGTYGYTF. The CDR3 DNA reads TGCGCCAGCAGCTTTTCTCGGGACGGGACGTATGGCTACACCTTC.

CDR3 loop: CASLAGTYSYEQYF. CDR3 in DNA: TGTGCCAGCCTCGCCGGGACATACTCCTACGAGCAGTACTTC. The chain is built from TRBV2 and TRBJ2-5; tentative D call: TRBD1 (6 bases). The J call could be wrong; TRBJ2-7 is a better fit for the DNA end. The CDR3 is made up of 14 amino acids. Per germline, CDR1 SNHLY and CDR2 FYNNEI.

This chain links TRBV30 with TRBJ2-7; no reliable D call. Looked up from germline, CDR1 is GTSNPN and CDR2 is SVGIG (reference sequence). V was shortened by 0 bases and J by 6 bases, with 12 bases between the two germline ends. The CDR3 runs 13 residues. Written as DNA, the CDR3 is TGTGCCTGGAGTGTACAGTACACAAGCGAGCAGTACTTC. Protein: CAWSVQYTSEQYF.

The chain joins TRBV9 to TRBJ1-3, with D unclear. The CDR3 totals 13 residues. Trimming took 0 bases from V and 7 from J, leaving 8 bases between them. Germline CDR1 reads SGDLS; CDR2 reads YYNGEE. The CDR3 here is CASSVGVGNTIYF. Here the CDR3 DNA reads TGTGCCAGCAGCGTAGGGGTCGGCAACACCATATATTTT. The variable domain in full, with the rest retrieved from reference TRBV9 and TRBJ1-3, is DSGVTQTPKHLITATGQRVTLRCSPRSGDLSVYWYQQSLDQGLQFLIQYYNGEERAKGNILERFSAQQFPDLHSELNLSSLELGDSALYFCASSVGVGNTIYFGEGSWLTVV.

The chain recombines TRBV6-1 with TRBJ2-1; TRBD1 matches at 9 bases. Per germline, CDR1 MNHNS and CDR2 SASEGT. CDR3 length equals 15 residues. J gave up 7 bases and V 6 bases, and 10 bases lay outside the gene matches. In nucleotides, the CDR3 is TGTGCCAGCAGAGCAGGGACAGGGATATTGAATGAGCAGTTCTTC. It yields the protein CASRAGTGILNEQFF.

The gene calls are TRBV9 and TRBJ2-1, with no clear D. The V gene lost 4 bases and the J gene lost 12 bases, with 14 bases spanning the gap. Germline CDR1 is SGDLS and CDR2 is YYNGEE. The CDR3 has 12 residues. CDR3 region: CASSPWRAPQFF. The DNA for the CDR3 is TGTGCCAGCAGCCCGTGGCGAGCGCCGCAGTTCTTC.

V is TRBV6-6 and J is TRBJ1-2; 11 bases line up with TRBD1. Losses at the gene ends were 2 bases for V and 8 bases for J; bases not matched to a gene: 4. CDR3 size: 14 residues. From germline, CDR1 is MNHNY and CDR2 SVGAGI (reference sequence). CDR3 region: CASSYGTGGIGYTF. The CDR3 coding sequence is TGTGCCAGCAGTTACGGGACAGGGGGAATCGGCTACACCTTC.

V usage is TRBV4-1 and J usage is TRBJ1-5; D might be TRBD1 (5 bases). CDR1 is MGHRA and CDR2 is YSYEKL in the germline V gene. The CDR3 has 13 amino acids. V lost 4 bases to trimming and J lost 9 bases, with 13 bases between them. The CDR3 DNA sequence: TGCGCCAGCAGCCTCGACGGGGCTCGGCCCCAGCATTTT. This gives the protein CASSLDGARPQHF.

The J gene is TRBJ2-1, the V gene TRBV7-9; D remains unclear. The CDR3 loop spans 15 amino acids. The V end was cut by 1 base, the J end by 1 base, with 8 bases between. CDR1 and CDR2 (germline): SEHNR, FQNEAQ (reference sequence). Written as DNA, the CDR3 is TGTGCCAGCAGCTTAGGCGCAGGTTCCTACAATGAGCAGTTCTTC. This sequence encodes CASSLGAGSYNEQFF.

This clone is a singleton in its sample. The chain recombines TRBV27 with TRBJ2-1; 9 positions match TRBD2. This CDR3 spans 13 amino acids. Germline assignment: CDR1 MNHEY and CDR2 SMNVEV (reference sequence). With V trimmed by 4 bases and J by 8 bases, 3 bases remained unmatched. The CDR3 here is CASSWGLAYEQFF. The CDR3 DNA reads TGTGCCAGCAGTTGGGGACTAGCCTATGAGCAGTTCTTC.

CDR3 nucleotide sequence: TGTGCCAGCTCCCCCCCGGCGGGAGTTATCGAGCAGTACTTC. Its protein is CASSPPAGVIEQYF. V gene TRBV18 combines with J gene TRBJ2-7, with 7 bases aligning to TRBD2. Germline V gene data show CDR1 as KGHSH and CDR2 as LQKENI. The CDR3 length is 14 residues. The V segment lost 6 bases and the J segment 6 bases; nucleotides outside the gene matches: 11.

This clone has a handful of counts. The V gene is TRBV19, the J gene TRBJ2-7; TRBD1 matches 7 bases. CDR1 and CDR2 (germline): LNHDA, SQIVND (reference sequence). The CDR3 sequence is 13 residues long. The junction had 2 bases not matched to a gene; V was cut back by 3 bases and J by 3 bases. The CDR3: CASSIDRDYEQYF. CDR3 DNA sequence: TGTGCCAGTAGTATCGACAGGGACTACGAGCAGTACTTC. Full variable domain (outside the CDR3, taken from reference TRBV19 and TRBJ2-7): DGGITQSPKYLFRKEGQNVTLSCEQNLNHDAMYWYRQDPGQGLRLIYYSQIVNDFQKGDIAEGYSVSREKKESFPLTVTSAQKNPTAFYLCASSIDRDYEQYFGPGTRLTVT.

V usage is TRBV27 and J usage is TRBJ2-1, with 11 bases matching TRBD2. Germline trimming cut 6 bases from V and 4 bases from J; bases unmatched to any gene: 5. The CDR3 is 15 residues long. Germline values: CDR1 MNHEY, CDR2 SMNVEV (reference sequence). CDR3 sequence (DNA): TGTGCCAGCAGGGGGGGGACTAGCGGTTACAATGAGCAGTTCTTC. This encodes CASRGGTSGYNEQFF.

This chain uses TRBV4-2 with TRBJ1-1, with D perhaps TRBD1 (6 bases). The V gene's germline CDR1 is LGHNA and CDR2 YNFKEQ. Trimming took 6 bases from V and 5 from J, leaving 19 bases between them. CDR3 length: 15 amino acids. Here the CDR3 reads CASRRGGSLGTEAFF. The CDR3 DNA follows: TGTGCCAGCAGGAGAGGGGGTAGCCTGGGGACTGAAGCTTTCTTT.

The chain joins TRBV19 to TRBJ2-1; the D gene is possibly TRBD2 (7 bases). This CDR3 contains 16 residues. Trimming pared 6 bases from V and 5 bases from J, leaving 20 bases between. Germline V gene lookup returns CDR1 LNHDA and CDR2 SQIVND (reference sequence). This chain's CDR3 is CASRTLSGGINNEQFF. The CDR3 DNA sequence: TGTGCCAGTAGGACCCTTTCGGGGGGCATAAACAATGAGCAGTTCTTC.

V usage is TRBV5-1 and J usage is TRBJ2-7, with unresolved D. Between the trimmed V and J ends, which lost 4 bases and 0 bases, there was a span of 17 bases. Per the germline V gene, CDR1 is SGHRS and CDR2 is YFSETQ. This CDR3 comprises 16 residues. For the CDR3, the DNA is TGCGCCAGCAGCCCAGACCCGGACCGACTCTCCTACGAGCAGTACTTC. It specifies CASSPDPDRLSYEQYF. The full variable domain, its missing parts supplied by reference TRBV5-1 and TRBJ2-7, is KAGVTQTPRYLIKTRGQQVTLSCSPISGHRSVSWYQQTPGQGLQFLFEYFSETQRNKGNFPGRFSGRQFSNSRSEMNVSTLELGDSALYLCASSPDPDRLSYEQYFGPGTRLTVT.

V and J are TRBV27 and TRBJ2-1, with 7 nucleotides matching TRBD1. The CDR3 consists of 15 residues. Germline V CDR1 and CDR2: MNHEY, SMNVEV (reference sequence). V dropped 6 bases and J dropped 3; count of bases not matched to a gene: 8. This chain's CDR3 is CASSPITGVYNEQFF. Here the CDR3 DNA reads TGTGCCAGCAGCCCGATTACAGGGGTCTACAATGAGCAGTTCTTC.

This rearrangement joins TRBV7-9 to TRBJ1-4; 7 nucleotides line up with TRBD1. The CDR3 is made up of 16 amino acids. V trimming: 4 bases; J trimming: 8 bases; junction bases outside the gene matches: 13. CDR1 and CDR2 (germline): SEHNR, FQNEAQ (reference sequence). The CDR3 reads CASSSINRGNREKLFF. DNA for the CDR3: TGTGCCAGCAGCTCTATTAACAGGGGAAATAGAGAAAAACTGTTTTTT. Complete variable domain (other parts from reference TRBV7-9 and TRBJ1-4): DTGVSQNPRHKITKRGQNVTFRCDPISEHNRLYWYRQTLGQGPEFLTYFQNEAQLEKSRLLSDRFSAERPKGSFSTLEIQRTEQGDSAMYLCASSSINRGNREKLFFGSGTQLSVL.